This T cell receptor (beta chain) stems from a study of shared clonotypes between healthy human individuals. The data were produced by immunoSEQ multiplex PCR, yet TCRdb's version contains in-frame clones alone and is incomplete. The sample has 1,400,000 or so clones, around 98.5% seen once; the top ten hold approximately 0.4%. In germline, CDR1 is SGHVS, CDR2 FNYEAQ. Trimming took 4 bases from V and 1 from J, leaving 7 bases between them. This CDR3 is 13 amino acids long. The material sequenced was naive CD4+ T cells sorted from blood. Subset defined: CD45RA+ positively selected. The V call is TRBV7-6, the J call TRBJ1-1; no clear D. The TCR was taken from a man aged 30 to 45 in good health. CDR3: CASSYKPNTEAFF. CDR3 nucleotide sequence: TGTGCCAGCAGCTATAAGCCGAACACTGAAGCTTTCTTT. The complete variable domain, with remaining parts taken from reference TRBV7-6 and TRBJ1-1, reads GAGVSQSPRYKVTKRGQDVALRCDPISGHVSLYWYRQALGQGPEFLTYFNYEAQQDKSGLPNDRFSAERPEGSISTLTIQRTEQRDSAMYRCASSYKPNTEAFFGQGTRLTVV.